This TCR beta chain was captured in a study of CD8+ T cells in alopecia areata. Study-wide results and caveats: Sequencing of scalp tissue also captures the resident alphabeta T cells of normal skin.

Germline-derived CDR1 and CDR2 are SQVTM and ANQGSEA. Trimming at V came to 4 bases and at J to 4 bases, leaving 1 base not matched to a gene. The CDR3 has 13 amino acids. RNA was extracted and reverse transcribed into cDNA as the sequencing template. Clones were sequenced by immunoSEQ multiplex PCR, and TCRdb holds only the in-frame ones, with some missing. The repertoire holds 150,000 or so clones, 40% to 50% seen once, with over 5.5% in the top ten. Concerning this clone: Its antigen is not identified.

Researchers gathered lesional scalp punch biopsies and peripheral blood from patients with alopecia areata. Sequencing was performed on CD4+ T cells sorted from blood. The rearrangement links TRBV29-1 to TRBJ2-1; 10 bases are a match to TRBD2. This clonotype originated in a human donor with alopecia areata. The CDR3 loop reads CSVGTSGYNEQFF. In nucleotides, the CDR3 is TGCAGCGTTGGGACTAGCGGATACAATGAGCAGTTCTTC.